What follows are 12 T cell receptor beta chains derived from one specimen sequenced in a study of T cell changes during pregnancy in multiple sclerosis. Data came from immunoSEQ multiplex PCR; TCRdb stores just in-frame clones and leaves some out. The sample has around 35,000 clones, 80% to 95% seen once. Sample: CD4+ T cells from peripheral blood mononuclear cells, taken in the third trimester of pregnancy. These receptors all come from a female donor in good health, enrolled as a control in a pregnancy study.

The CDR3 region has the DNA TGTGCCAGCAGCTTAGGGGCACCGGCTTATGGCTACACCTTC. It codes for CASSLGAPAYGYTF. This chain connects TRBV5-6 to TRBJ1-2; possibly TRBD1 for D (5 bases). Per the germline V gene, CDR1 is SGHDT and CDR2 is YYEEEE. V shed 2 bases and J shed 5 bases, with 13 bases lying between them. This CDR3 comprises 14 residues. The entire variable domain, with the rest obtained from reference TRBV5-6 and TRBJ1-2, is as follows: DAGVTQSPTHLIKTRGQQVTLRCSPKSGHDTVSWYQQALGQGPQFIFQYYEEEERQRGNFPDRFSGHQFPNYSSELNVNALLLGDSALYLCASSLGAPAYGYTFGSGTRLTVV.

This chain links TRBV7-2 with TRBJ2-5; D is possibly TRBD2 (7 bases). The CDR3 spans 15 residues. Germline values: CDR1 SGHTA, CDR2 FQGNSA. The V end lost 3 bases, the J end lost 3 bases, and 14 bases lay between the germline ends. In DNA form, the CDR3 reads TGTGCCAGCAGCTTCCGCGGGGGCGGGGAAGAGACCCAGTACTTC. Its translation is CASSFRGGGEETQYF.

The rearrangement joins TRBV4-2 to TRBJ2-7; TRBD2 is a possible D gene (6 bases). CDR3 length: 16 amino acids. CDR1 LGHNA and CDR2 YNFKEQ come from the germline V gene. Trimming shortened V by 0 bases and J by 0 bases, and 12 bases separated the two germline ends. The DNA for the CDR3 is TGTGCCAGCAGCCAAGATCGGGGCGGGGACTCCTACGAGCAGTACTTC. Amino acid sequence: CASSQDRGGDSYEQYF.

This clone has only one observation. The V gene is TRBV20-1, the J gene TRBJ2-3; 8 bases fit TRBD2. CDR3 length: 11 amino acids. Trimming at V came to 4 bases and at J to 10 bases, leaving 4 bases not matched to a gene. The germline CDR1 and CDR2 sequences are DFQATT and SNEGSKA (reference sequence). CDR3 amino acids: CSANLAGPQYF. Written as DNA, the CDR3 is TGCAGTGCTAATTTAGCGGGGCCGCAGTATTTT.

This clone was detected once. This rearrangement joins TRBV28 to TRBJ1-2; possible D gene TRBD1, 6 bases. V lost 6 bases, J lost 9 bases, and 14 bases lay in between. Per germline, CDR1 MDHEN and CDR2 SYDVKM. The CDR3 is made up of 12 amino acids. CDR3 amino acids: CASSSTGLRYTF. The CDR3 region has the DNA TGTGCCAGCAGCTCAACAGGGTTACGCTACACCTTC.

The chain employs TRBV18 and TRBJ1-2; tentative D call: TRBD1 (6 bases). CDR3 length: 13 residues. Trimming removed 5 bases from V and 4 bases from J, with 11 bases in between. CDR1 and CDR2 from the germline V gene are KGHSH and LQKENI. CDR3 amino acids: CASSFQDSYGYTF. The CDR3 nucleotides read TGTGCCAGCTCATTCCAGGACAGCTATGGCTACACCTTC.

V and J are TRBV18 and TRBJ1-5; TRBD1 agrees at 8 bases. The CDR3 runs to 16 residues. CDR1 and CDR2 (germline): KGHSH, LQKENI. The ends lost 2 bases at V and 5 bases at J; junction bases unmatched: 8. The CDR3 is CASSPTTGGADQPQHF. The CDR3, as DNA: TGTGCCAGCTCACCAACAACAGGGGGAGCCGATCAGCCCCAGCATTTT.

This sequence joins TRBV5-8 and TRBJ1-1; 8 positions match TRBD1. Germline V gene data show CDR1 as SGHTS and CDR2 as YDEGEE. V lost 5 bases to trimming and J lost 4 bases; unmatched junction nucleotides: 4. This CDR3 comprises 13 residues. For the CDR3, the DNA is TGTGCCAGCAGACAGGGGGTAGCCACTGAAGCTTTCTTT. It encodes CASRQGVATEAFF.

The chain carries TRBV27 and TRBJ2-2; D remains ambiguous. The CDR3 is 12 amino acids. Germline lookup yields CDR1 MNHEY and CDR2 SMNVEV (reference sequence). V lost 6 bases and J 5 bases, leaving 7 bases between the germline ends. The CDR3: CASRRATGELFF. In DNA, the CDR3 is TGTGCCAGCAGACGAGCGACCGGGGAGCTGTTTTTT.

This clone was seen once. The chain combines TRBV4-1 with TRBJ1-6, with D possibly TRBD1 on 5 matching bases. The CDR3 has 13 residues. V dropped 3 bases and J dropped 8 bases, with 8 bases sitting between them. Germline V lookup: CDR1 MGHRA, CDR2 YSYEKL. The CDR3 nucleotides are TGCGCCAGCAGCCAGGGGCTCGATTCACCCCTCCACTTT. This encodes CASSQGLDSPLHF.

This clone was observed once. The chain links TRBV6-6 to TRBJ1-2; maybe TRBD1 (6 bases). V lost 5 bases and J 4 bases, leaving 17 bases between the germline ends. The germline V gene encodes CDR1 MNHNY and CDR2 SVGAGI (reference sequence). CDR3 size: 15 residues. The CDR3: CASSLLDSSGYGYTF. The CDR3 nucleotides are TGTGCCAGCAGTCTCCTGGACAGTTCGGGCTATGGCTACACCTTC.

The chain is built from TRBV21-1 and TRBJ1-1; the table's D call, TRBD1, was not checked against the DNA. TRBV21-1 is given as a pseudogene. This CDR3 has 15 amino acids. CDR3 loop: CASSVEGQGAGEAFF. CDR3 in DNA: TGTGCCAGCAGCGTAGAGGGACAGGGGGCGGGGGAAGCTTTCTTT.